One and the same sample provided the 5 T cell receptor beta chains below, sequenced in a study of T cells in Graves' hyperthyroidism and ophthalmopathy. RNA transcripts were the template for amplifying TCR beta CDR3 regions. The study used the HTBI primer set for a first-round RT-PCR of the TCR CDR3. From the multiplex PCR reads, TCRdb called clonotypes with MiXCR, one entry per CDR3 protein. The sample shows some 550,000 distinct CDR3 sequences, around 20% of them seen only once. The sequencing sample was made of blood. These receptors were obtained from a man aged 18 to 29 with Graves' hyperthyroidism.

This clonotype was picked up a small number of times. The chain carries TRBV29-1 and TRBJ2-7; 8 bases line up with TRBD1. CDR3 length: 13 amino acids. Trimming took 6 bases from V and 6 from J; bases not matched to a gene: 10. Germline CDR1 SQVTM, CDR2 ANQGSEA. In nucleotides, the CDR3 is TGCAGCGTCCGGGACAGGTCTGTTTCCGAGCAGTACTTC. Protein: CSVRDRSVSEQYF.

Points on this clonotype: No conserved phenylalanine or tryptophan ends this CDR3, so it is likely a read error. The V call is TRBV5-1, the J call TRBJ1-1; possible D gene TRBD1, 6 bases. V was pared by 3 bases and J by 8 bases, with 11 bases between. The CDR3 contains 12 residues. Germline V lookup: CDR1 SGHRS, CDR2 YFSETQ. The CDR3 loop is CASSSGGQEAFL. CDR3 nucleotides: TGCGCCAGCAGCTCAGGCGGACAGGAAGCTTTCCTT.

This clonotype was found many times. The V gene is TRBV6-5, the J gene TRBJ1-1; D unresolved. Germline CDR1 MNHEY, CDR2 SVGAGI. Trimming stripped 0 bases from V and 3 bases from J, with 8 bases between. The CDR3 spans 14 residues. In DNA, the CDR3 is TGTGCCAGCAGTTACTCGAGCGCCGACACTGAAGCTTTCTTT. It specifies CASSYSSADTEAFF.

This clonotype was recorded many times. The chain joins TRBV12-3 or TRBV12-4 to TRBJ1-6; 7 bases match TRBD1. This CDR3 comprises 15 residues. Losses at the gene ends were 6 bases for V and 6 bases for J; bases not matched to a gene: 8. CDR3 coding DNA: TGTGCCAGCAGACGCTCGACAGGGCGTAATTCACCCCTCCACTTT. As protein: CASRRSTGRNSPLHF.

This clonotype has a handful of counts. This chain connects TRBV7-8 to TRBJ2-5; 12 bases align to TRBD2. With 3 bases clipped from V and 4 bases from J, the junction kept 3 bases outside the gene matches. The germline V gene encodes CDR1 SGHVS and CDR2 FQNEAQ. This CDR3 has 15 amino acids. CDR3 DNA sequence: TGTGCCAGCAGCTTCCCGGGACTAGCGGGAGAGACCCAGTACTTC. It is translated as CASSFPGLAGETQYF.